This T cell receptor beta chain was sequenced in a study of monozygotic twins with inflammatory bowel disease. TCRalpha and TCRbeta cDNA went through nested PCRs of approximately 17 and 9 cycles, two in total. For each CDR3 protein, TCRdb gives one entry from its re-call of the 5' RACE reads, without DNA. The sample holds more than 300,000 distinct CDR3 sequences. The CDR3 runs 11 residues. Germline assignment: CDR1 DFQATT and CDR2 SNEGSKA (reference sequence). Points from the study as a whole: The analysis did not separate different T cell subtypes.

About this clonotype itself: The antigen is undetermined.

The rearrangement joins TRBV20-1 to TRBJ2-1. The sequence came from a human donor with ulcerative colitis or Crohn's disease, or a healthy co-twin of an affected twin (not recorded which). The sample comprised blood. This CDR3 is CSAPDHNEQFF.